The source of this T cell receptor (beta chain) is a study of siplizumab effects on memory and regulatory T cells. General observations from the study: Naive or memory phenotype assignment was not possible for roughly 80-95% of proliferating CD4+ or CD8+ clones. The diversity of naive T cells seemed greater than that of memory cells, and their alloresponse contribution seemed major. Reactions containing siplizumab showed mappable alloreactive CD4+ clones averaging approximately 75% Treg-derived, versus about 28% in controls.

Assays examined about 10^5 TCR templates per sample. Sequencing was performed with immunoSEQ multiplex PCR; in TCRdb, only in-frame clones are kept and a portion is missing. The data contain under 110,000 clones, about nine tenths of them seen just once; the ten biggest clones take up 12%. A word on this clone: No antigen is known for it.

The sample comprised non-Treg CD4+ T cells sorted from blood. This clonotype was sampled from a human donor in good health.

In nucleotides, the CDR3 is TGCGCCAGCAGAAGGTCAGAAGGAGAGACCCAGTACTTC. Amino acids: CASRRSEGETQYF. The J gene is TRBJ2-5, the V gene TRBV4-1; D is uncertain. The CDR3 loop spans 13 amino acids. The V end was cut by 6 bases, the J end by 4 bases, with 12 bases between. Germline lookup yields CDR1 MGHRA and CDR2 YSYEKL.